The TCR beta chain described here comes from a study of T cell repertoires in cytomegalovirus infection. The wider study: Evidence of both CMV infection and a matching HLA type came from public TCR beta signatures.

Study results and caveats: CMV-specific TCR beta clonotypes restricted by HLA-C were the ones dominating the ex vivo response. The cumulative frequency of public TCR beta families distinguished individuals who carried CMV together with the relevant HLA.

Via MiXCR, TCRdb re-called the reads, giving one row per CDR3 protein. Among 210,000 or so distinct CDR3 sequences, under 8.5% were seen once, and the ten largest hold around 6%. This clonotype was detected many times. What it binds is unknown. Between the trimmed V and J ends, which lost 5 bases and 8 bases, there was a span of 13 bases. Germline CDR1 LGHNA, CDR2 YSLEER. CDR3 size: 13 residues. This TCR was recovered from a human donor in good health (CMV status not recorded). Some clones in this sample may be carry-over from other donors' samples. The chain links TRBV4-3 to TRBJ2-4, with D possibly being TRBD2 (6 bases). Sequenced sample: PBMCs. The CDR3 region has the DNA TGCGCCAGCAGCTTTAGCGGAGAGGACATTCAGTACTTC. Translating gives CASSFSGEDIQYF.